A single sample gave rise to the 9 T cell receptor beta chains below, sequenced in a study of spatial heterogeneity in lung cancer. TCRdb re-analysed the 5' RACE reads in MiXCR, keeping a single row per CDR3 protein. The table lists tens of thousands of distinct CDR3 sequences, roughly 21% of them singletons. The time point: blood at routine non-recurrence follow-up after resection. The sequencing here drew on PBMCs, taken at follow-up. These receptors came from a male donor with early-stage non-small cell lung cancer.

The V and J genes are TRBV7-9 and TRBJ2-2; D remains unclear. CDR3 size: 13 residues. Trimming took 6 bases from V and 6 from J, leaving 11 bases between them. Germline values: CDR1 SEHNR, CDR2 FQNEAQ (reference sequence). In DNA form, the CDR3 reads TGTGCCAGCAGACCCACGTGGGCCGGGGAGCTGTTTTTT. It translates to CASRPTWAGELFF.

The rearrangement joins TRBV9 to TRBJ2-3; D is unclear. There are 12 residues in the CDR3. The germline CDR1 and CDR2 sequences are SGDLS and YYNGEE. V gave up 2 bases and J gave up 8 bases, with 9 bases separating them. As DNA, the CDR3 is TGTGCCAGCAGCGTGGCCTGGGGTACGCAGTATTTT. The encoded protein is CASSVAWGTQYF. The whole variable domain, remainder taken from reference TRBV9 and TRBJ2-3, is DSGVTQTPKHLITATGQRVTLRCSPRSGDLSVYWYQQSLDQGLQFLIQYYNGEERAKGNILERFSAQQFPDLHSELNLSSLELGDSALYFCASSVAWGTQYFGPGTRLTVL.

The chain has TRBV7-2 and TRBJ2-3; D call uncertain. Trimming pared 6 bases from V and 0 bases from J, leaving 13 bases between. Germline V gene data show CDR1 as SGHTA and CDR2 as FQGNSA. The CDR3 sequence is 15 residues long. The CDR3 sequence is CASRSWATSTDTQYF. The DNA of the CDR3 is TGTGCCAGCAGGTCCTGGGCCACTAGCACAGATACGCAGTATTTT.

There are a few counts of this clonotype. The chain joins TRBV7-6 to TRBJ1-3; TRBD1 agrees at 7 bases. This CDR3 spans 18 amino acids. Per germline, CDR1 SGHVS and CDR2 FNYEAQ. With V trimmed by 6 bases and J by 4 bases, 18 bases remained unmatched. In DNA, the CDR3 is TGTGCCAGCAGTCTAAGGGGCCTTCGACAGGGCTCGGGAAACACCATATATTTT. Protein: CASSLRGLRQGSGNTIYF.

The genes are TRBV7-6 and TRBJ2-5; TRBD2 matches 13 bases. The CDR3 contains 16 residues. Trimming removed 6 bases from V and 7 bases from J; junction bases left unmatched: 11. The germline gives CDR1 SGHVS, CDR2 FNYEAQ. This chain's CDR3 is CASSSPGLAGAATQYF. The CDR3 nucleotides read TGTGCCAGCAGTTCGCCCGGACTAGCGGGAGCGGCGACCCAGTACTTC.

The chain is built from TRBV7-2 and TRBJ2-2; D remains ambiguous. Trimming left V 5 bases short and J 0 bases short, with 10 bases between. The CDR3 extends over 15 amino acids. Germline V gives CDR1 SGHTA, CDR2 FQGNSA. Here the CDR3 DNA reads TGTGCCAGCAGCAAGGACGGTCCGAACACCGGGGAGCTGTTTTTT. Translating gives CASSKDGPNTGELFF.

V is TRBV20-1 and J is TRBJ2-5; TRBD2 agrees at 8 bases. V shed 5 bases, J shed 3 bases, and the junction held 5 bases outside the gene matches. The CDR3 runs 13 residues. Germline lookup yields CDR1 DFQATT and CDR2 SNEGSKA (reference sequence). The CDR3 DNA is TGCAGTGCTGGTAGCGGGATGGAAGAGACCCAGTACTTC. Encoded protein: CSAGSGMEETQYF.

V usage is TRBV5-1 and J usage is TRBJ2-3, with 7 positions matching TRBD1. The CDR3 spans 16 residues. Germline CDR1 SGHRS, CDR2 YFSETQ. The ends lost 4 bases at V and 3 bases at J; junction bases unmatched: 11. The CDR3 region has the DNA TGCGCCAGCAGCCTAGGACAGGCTCAGGGTACAGATACGCAGTATTTT. It yields the protein CASSLGQAQGTDTQYF. Together with reference TRBV5-1 and TRBJ2-3, the CDR3 gives the full variable domain: KAGVTQTPRYLIKTRGQQVTLSCSPISGHRSVSWYQQTPGQGLQFLFEYFSETQRNKGNFPGRFSGRQFSNSRSEMNVSTLELGDSALYLCASSLGQAQGTDTQYFGPGTRLTVL.

This chain joins TRBV25-1 and TRBJ2-7; tentatively, D is TRBD1 or TRBD2 (5 bases each). V lost 2 bases to trimming and J lost 6 bases, with 5 bases between them. Germline-derived CDR1 and CDR2 are MGHDK and SYGVNS. The CDR3 totals 11 residues. The CDR3 DNA is TGTGCCAGCAGTGAAGGGGGCGAGCAGTACTTC. Translating gives CASSEGGEQYF.